These T cell receptor beta chains were read from a single sample in a study of long-term antiretroviral therapy in people with HIV. Assay: immunoSEQ multiplex PCR; the TCRdb copy retains only in-frame clones and omits some. The table records approximately 29,000 clones, approximately 92% of them present only once. Specimen: unsorted PBMCs, collected roughly 5 years after starting antiretroviral therapy. These receptors were collected from a woman between 40 and 55 years old with HIV. The CDR3 runs from the conserved cysteine through the conserved F or W. The order of the fields is V gene, D gene, J gene, clone size, CDR3 protein, CDR3 DNA. The D gene is left open where the match is weak. Size tells how often a clone was seen (once, few, many) or the class of an expanded clone, and some rows leave it out.

TRBV27	TRBD2	TRBJ2-1	NA	CASSLSQRGAYYNEQFF	TGTGCCAGCAGTTTATCGCAGCGGGGGGCCTACTACAATGAGCAGTTCTTC
TRBV30	TRBD2	TRBJ2-3	NA	CAWSGLAGGGTQYF	TGTGCCTGGAGTGGCCTAGCGGGGGGTGGTACGCAGTATTTT
TRBV19	NA	TRBJ1-2	once	CASSILGADYGYTF	TGTGCCAGTAGTATACTGGGGGCGGACTATGGCTACACCTTC
TRBV30	NA	TRBJ2-5	NA	CAWSWTDFQETQYF	TGTGCCTGGAGTTGGACGGATTTCCAAGAGACCCAGTACTTC
TRBV12-5	NA	TRBJ2-1	NA	CASGLSSFYNEQFF	TGTGCTAGTGGTTTATCATCCTTCTACAATGAGCAGTTCTTC
TRBV5-1	NA	TRBJ2-6	NA	CASSAQGSGANVLTF	TGCGCCAGCAGCGCACAGGGCTCTGGGGCCAACGTCCTGACTTTC
TRBV6-4	NA	TRBJ2-2	NA	CASSDSTETGELFF	TGTGCCAGCAGTGACTCGACAGAGACCGGGGAGCTGTTTTTT
TRBV5-1	NA	TRBJ1-1	NA	CASSQVRALTRNTEAFF	TGCGCCAGCAGCCAAGTCCGGGCCCTAACAAGGAACACTGAAGCTTTCTTT
TRBV4-2	TRBD1	TRBJ1-4	NA	CASSQDPRQGKSDQFF	TGTGCCAGCAGCCAAGATCCTAGACAGGGGAAAAGCGATCAGTTTTTT
TRBV5-1	NA	TRBJ2-1	NA	CASSLVPDDDEQFF	TGCGCCAGCAGCTTGGTGCCGGATGACGACGAGCAGTTCTTC
TRBV5-1	NA	TRBJ2-1	once	CASSVIDRSYNEQFF	TGCGCCAGCAGCGTCATCGACCGATCTTACAATGAGCAGTTCTTC
TRBV19	TRBD1	TRBJ2-1	once	CASRTGSYNEQFF	TGTGCCAGTCGGACAGGGAGCTACAATGAGCAGTTCTTC
TRBV4-1	NA	TRBJ1-1	NA	CASSQIHRVNTEAFF	TGCGCCAGCAGCCAAATTCACAGGGTGAACACTGAAGCTTTCTTT
TRBV27	NA	TRBJ1-2	NA	CASSPEINFNYGYTF	TGTGCCAGCAGCCCCGAGATTAACTTTAACTATGGCTACACCTTC
TRBV5-1	NA	TRBJ2-5	NA	CASSEQQETQYF	TGCGCCAGCAGTGAACAGCAAGAGACCCAGTACTTC
TRBV29-1	TRBD1	TRBJ1-4	NA	CSVGRTGDEKLFF	TGCAGCGTTGGCCGGACAGGGGACGAAAAACTGTTTTTT
TRBV11-3	NA	TRBJ1-1	NA	CASSLAGQNTEAFF	TGTGCCAGCAGCTTAGCGGGACAGAACACTGAAGCTTTCTTT
TRBV9	NA	TRBJ2-1	NA	CASSVGVWEFNEQFF	TGTGCCAGCAGCGTAGGAGTGTGGGAATTCAATGAGCAGTTCTTC
TRBV7-6	NA	TRBJ2-3	few	CASSLPSTDTQYF	TGTGCCAGCAGCCTACCCAGCACAGATACGCAGTATTTT
TRBV28	NA	TRBJ1-2	few	CASSLSGIYGYTF	TGTGCCAGCAGTTTATCAGGGATCTATGGCTACACCTTC
TRBV6-1	NA	TRBJ2-4	NA	CASNPLAKNIQYF	TGTGCCAGCAACCCCCTAGCCAAAAACATTCAGTACTTC
TRBV19	NA	TRBJ2-1	NA	CASSIAVEGIGQFF	TGTGCCAGTAGTATAGCCGTGGAGGGTATAGGGCAGTTCTTC
TRBV18	NA	TRBJ1-1	NA	CASSPEPQNTEAFF	TGTGCCAGCTCACCGGAGCCCCAGAACACTGAAGCTTTCTTT
TRBV7-6	NA	TRBJ1-2	NA	CASSLDEGRYGYTF	TGTGCCAGCAGCTTAGATGAAGGGCGGTATGGCTACACCTTC
TRBV6-5	NA	TRBJ1-2	NA	CASSPGFPNYGYTF	TGTGCCAGCAGTCCGGGGTTCCCCAACTATGGCTACACCTTC
TRBV25-1	TRBD1	TRBJ2-7	NA	CASSEWTGSPYEQYF	TGTGCCAGCAGTGAATGGACAGGGAGCCCCTACGAGCAGTACTTC
TRBV19	TRBD2	TRBJ2-3	NA	CASSLLAGLHTDTQYF	TGTGCCAGTAGTTTACTAGCGGGGTTGCATACAGATACGCAGTATTTT
TRBV7-9	NA	TRBJ2-5	NA	CASTQSETQYF	TGTGCCAGCACCCAGTCCGAGACCCAGTACTTC
TRBV4-2	NA	TRBJ1-2	NA	CASSPHGGGEGPNYGYTF	TGTGCCAGCAGCCCTCACGGGGGGGGCGAGGGGCCTAACTATGGCTACACCTTC
TRBV7-6	TRBD1	TRBJ2-7	NA	CASSRGTGGVYEQYF	TGTGCCAGCAGCCGTGGGACAGGGGGGGTTTACGAGCAGTACTTC
TRBV19	NA	TRBJ1-2	NA	CASSIPRGGGYTF	TGTGCCAGTAGTATACCCAGGGGAGGCGGCTACACCTTC
TRBV25-1	NA	TRBJ1-1	NA	CASSTGHMNTEAFF	TGTGCCAGCAGTACAGGTCACATGAACACTGAAGCTTTCTTT
TRBV4-1	TRBD2	TRBJ2-1	NA	CASSQGLAGVYEQFF	TGCGCCAGCAGCCAAGGACTAGCGGGAGTGTATGAGCAGTTCTTC
TRBV7-2	TRBD1	TRBJ2-7	NA	CASSETGDEQYF	TGTGCCAGCAGCGAGACAGGGGATGAGCAGTACTTC
TRBV4-3	NA	TRBJ1-2	NA	CASSLEGRDGYTF	TGCGCCAGCAGCCTAGAGGGTAGGGATGGCTACACCTTC